Detailed here is one T cell receptor (beta chain). Its recognized antigen is unknown. There are no base qualities to consult, and no much larger clone falls within one base. Distinct nucleotide sequences in the sample also encode this CDR3. The data originate from a study of shared clonotypes between healthy human individuals (dated by TCRdb to about 2020). About the study as a whole: A few men and two women, aged 18 to 49 years, made up the cohort. Each donor's leukapheresis produced roughly between roughly 0.85 and 9.5 billion PBMCs. To estimate repertoire size and how much clonotypes are shared between individuals, the study performed deep sequencing of blood TCR repertoires from a few healthy adults. For each donor, CD4 naive and CD4 memory were each run on three plates, CD8 naive on two plates, and CD8 memory on one plate. Different laboratories and diverse techniques were used to prepare libraries and sequence TCR repertoires, to increase sequencing depth and limit assay-specific biases. Overall study results and their limits: Even with the large sequencing depth, rarefaction of the sorted-subset datasets indicated that sequencing was incomplete. Larger estimated clonotype richness was generally found for naive subsets than for memory subsets. Compared with non-shared clonotypes, the clonotypes found in all four sorted-subset donors had higher generation probabilities. Pairwise subsampling indicated that sequencing depth was expected to affect the degree of clonotype sharing among donors. The small number of donors limited the genetic and exposure-history diversity represented. Only blood was sampled, and tissue TCR repertoires likely differ from those in blood. Sharing across a handful of donors was observed for approximately 5% of naive CD4, under 4% of naive CD8, roughly 2.3% of memory CD4, and around 0.4% of memory CD8 clonotypes.

Using the deep immunoSEQ assay, multiplex PCR amplified TCR CDR3 regions from genomic DNA. Extracted genomic DNA from each cell subset was distributed evenly across all wells of several immunoSEQ 96-well plates, and each plate was treated as a replicate. For sorted subsets, around 0.2 ug of genomic DNA, equivalent to around 30,000 T cell genomes, went into each replicate PCR. Purified libraries were measured with a Qubit 3.0 fluorometer, size-checked on a Bioanalyzer 2100, and measured again with the KAPA Library Quantification kit. Each immunoSEQ 96-well plate was sequenced on its own single-read 150-cycle Illumina NextSeq 550 flow cell. On the study's bioinformatics: Because only junctional sequences without quality scores were contained in the immunoSEQ output, filtering matching that applied to full-length reads could not be performed. Sequences were annotated with PyIR, a Python wrapper for IgBLAST v1.9, using IMGT germline references to assign V/J genes and CDR3. Any read was removed if the V/J assignment was weak (E-value above 1e-6), the CDR3 was missing, or the read contained stop codons, out-of-frame junctions, or ambiguous translated residues. V3J clonotypes were defined as sequences sharing the same inferred V gene, J gene, and CDR3 amino acid sequence. The percentage overlap between two repertoires was calculated by dividing the number of shared unique clonotypes by the size of the smaller repertoire. RTK rarefaction, the Chao1 estimator, and Recon v2.1 estimates of unobserved clonotypes were used to assess repertoire richness. For all TCRbeta clonotypes obtained by the gDNA method from a handful of donors, generation probabilities were computed with OLGA. TCRdb provides this immuneACCESS table in a form limited to in-frame rearrangements. Some clones are lacking; in checked studies, under half of them reflect an unresolved V gene, and why the rest are absent is not known. V and J calls and clone size are given by that table; D and trimming were obtained from the DNA. The sample table contains more than 900,000 clones; only one count was recorded for around 82% of them. The ten largest clones add up to roughly 0.61% of the sample.

Donors were healthy HIV-negative adults with no recently reported acute infections or vaccinations. All donors were Caucasian adults living in Nashville, Tennessee, USA. CD4+ T cells were enriched by magnetic negative selection, after which naive cells were positively selected on CD45RA and the negative fraction was taken as the memory subset. Blood was obtained by leukapheresis, after which PBMCs were separated by Ficoll-Histopaque density gradient centrifugation and cryopreserved in liquid nitrogen vapor phase. Analytical flow cytometry was used to check the purity and quantity of every magnetically sorted T cell population. Genomic DNA was isolated from each sorted fraction and quantified by UV absorbance on a Nanodrop 2000c. The sequence came from a man aged 18 to 30 in good health. Some clones in this sample may be carry-over from other donors' samples. Sequencing input: memory CD4+ T cells from PBMCs. The meaning of the sample's cell subset or site label: CD45RA-negative fraction.

The CDR3 has the sequence CASRTSGTYEQYF. The DNA is TGTGCCAGCAGGACTAGCGGAACCTACGAGCAGTACTTC. The rearranged chain carries TRBV27 and TRBJ2-7; 9 central nucleotides agree with TRBD2. Inclusive of the bounding cysteine and phenylalanine, the CDR3 is 13 residues long. Solely the CDR3 DNA is kept, with 39 bases framed from the first base. Trimmed from V: 6 bases; trimmed from J: 2 bases; junction bases lacking a gene match: 2. The germline V gene (reference sequence) yields MNHEY for CDR1 and SMNVEV for CDR2.